This T cell receptor beta chain was recovered during a study of cytomegalovirus exposure and HLA in healthy donors. Study conclusions and caveats: Rarity marked most TCR sequences, yet some public TCRs occurred in many donors. TRBV6-2, TRBV6-3 and other indistinguishable V segments were excluded. It was assumed in the presence/absence analyses that sequencing depth was roughly uniform across donors. Association of a missense DCLRE1C variant with TCR beta V- and J-gene trimming was reported in a later analysis.

As concerns this clone: Antigen specificity is unknown.

Per germline, CDR1 SGDLS and CDR2 YYNGEE. CDR3 length equals 13 residues. The V end was cut by 5 bases, the J end by 0 bases, with 8 bases between. The study ran its PCR with 60 Vbeta and 13 Jbeta primers. Repertoires were generated with immunoSEQ multiplex PCR, while TCRdb's copy carries only in-frame clones and drops some. Of about 210,000 clones in the sample, 83% were seen once. The genes are TRBV9 and TRBJ1-1; D not certain. Sequencing used PBMCs. The receptor's source is a man aged 40-50 years in good health and CMV-seropositive. This chain's CDR3 is CASRGGLNTEAFF. The CDR3 nucleotides read TGTGCCAGCAGGGGAGGGTTGAACACTGAAGCTTTCTTT.